This TCR beta chain was profiled in a study of blood T cell repertoires in COVID-19. On the study more broadly: The United States, Italy and Spain supplied acute and convalescent COVID-19 samples. PBMCs, B-cell-depleted T cells, or T cells provided the cDNA or gDNA that made up the material.

Authors' processing steps: Scientists estimated how many nucleated cells there were by amplifying reference gene primers. This table comes from immunoSEQ multiplex PCR, and its TCRdb copy is limited to in-frame clones, with some not included. V, J and clone size reflect that table, while D and trimming were determined from the DNA. This repertoire shows over 85,000 clones, about 85% found once; its top ten account for around 2%. This CDR3 has 13 amino acids. Looked up from germline, CDR1 is MGHRA and CDR2 is YSYEKL. Trimming removed 0 bases at V and 2 bases at J, with 5 bases between. Sequenced material: peripheral blood. V is TRBV4-1 and J is TRBJ2-7, with D unclear. The sequence came from a man aged 45-65 years with active COVID-19. CDR3 sequence (DNA): TGCGCCAGCAGCCAAGATATCCCCTACGAGCAGTACTTC. Its protein is CASSQDIPYEQYF.